The text below deals with one T cell receptor beta chain. The sample originates from a study of cytomegalovirus exposure and HLA in healthy donors. The PCR contained 60 Vbeta and 13 Jbeta primers. Produced via immunoSEQ multiplex PCR; TCRdb's table is partial and in-frame only. This sample carries approximately 150,000 clones, roughly 81% of them seen once, and the ten largest clones take just over 2.5%. Sample: PBMCs. The origin of this receptor is a man between 25 and 39 years old in good health and CMV-seropositive.

The CDR3 region is CASSFAGTGTDTQYF. In DNA, the CDR3 is TGTGCCAGCAGCTTCGCCGGGACTGGCACAGATACGCAGTATTTT. The chain has TRBV7-8 and TRBJ2-3; D is possibly TRBD2 (6 bases). The CDR3 extends over 15 amino acids. V lost 3 bases and J lost 1, with 11 bases in between. CDR1 is SGHVS and CDR2 is FQNEAQ in the germline V gene.